These 26 T cell receptor beta chains were all obtained from the same sample, sequenced in a study of blood T cell repertoires in COVID-19. Assay used: immunoSEQ multiplex PCR; TCRdb lists only in-frame clones, some missing. The sample carries fewer than 450,000 clones, almost 90% recorded once. The sequenced sample was peripheral blood. The source of these receptors is a woman aged 70-85 years with COVID-19, enrolled during active disease.

This chain uses TRBV28 with TRBJ1-5; a weak D match, TRBD1 (6 bases). Germline V gene data show CDR1 as MDHEN and CDR2 as SYDVKM. The CDR3 totals 14 residues. Trimming took 7 bases from V and 0 from J, leaving 10 bases between them. The chain's CDR3 is CASNRQVSNQPQHF. CDR3 DNA sequence: TGTGCCAGCAATCGACAGGTTAGCAATCAGCCCCAGCATTTT. Filled out from reference TRBV28 and TRBJ1-5, the complete variable domain reads DVKVTQSSRYLVKRTGEKVFLECVQDMDHENMFWYRQDPGLGLRLIYFSYDVKMKEKGDIPEGYSVSREKKERFSLILESASTNQTSMYLCASNRQVSNQPQHFGDGTRLSIL.

The sample holds one count of this clone. The genes are TRBV12-3 or TRBV12-4 and TRBJ2-3, with a weak D call TRBD2 (6 bases). This CDR3 has 13 amino acids. V dropped 3 bases and J dropped 4 bases, with 8 bases sitting between them. CDR3 in DNA: TGTGCCAGCAGTTTCGGAGGGGCAGATACGCAGTATTTT. Its translation is CASSFGGADTQYF.

The genes are TRBV19 and TRBJ2-7, with a tentative D call TRBD2 (5 bases). There are 14 residues in the CDR3. Germline V gene lookup returns CDR1 LNHDA and CDR2 SQIVND (reference sequence). Trimming cost V 3 bases and J 3 bases, with 12 bases left between them. The DNA for the CDR3 is TGTGCCAGTAGTATCAATTTGGGGAGCTACGAGCAGTACTTC. Translation gives CASSINLGSYEQYF. The full variable domain, rest sourced from reference TRBV19 and TRBJ2-7, is DGGITQSPKYLFRKEGQNVTLSCEQNLNHDAMYWYRQDPGQGLRLIYYSQIVNDFQKGDIAEGYSVSREKKESFPLTVTSAQKNPTAFYLCASSINLGSYEQYFGPGTRLTVT.

This chain's CDR3 is CASGLTGGFGYTF. The CDR3, as DNA: TGTGCCAGCGGCCTGACAGGGGGGTTTGGCTACACCTTC. The chain carries TRBV7-3 and TRBJ1-2; 9 bases are shared with TRBD1. The V segment lost 8 bases and the J segment 7 bases; nucleotides outside the gene matches: 8. Germline lookup yields CDR1 SGHTA and CDR2 FQGTGA. This CDR3 comprises 13 residues. Full variable domain (remainder filled in from reference TRBV7-3 and TRBJ1-2): GAGVSQTPSNKVTEKGKYVELRCDPISGHTALYWYRQSLGQGPEFLIYFQGTGAADDSGLPNDRFFAVRPEGSVSTLKIQRTERGDSAVYLCASGLTGGFGYTFGSGTRLTVV.

The chain joins TRBV7-2 to TRBJ2-7; a weak D match, TRBD2 (5 bases). The CDR3 spans 14 residues. The V and J ends lost 1 base and 0 bases respectively, with 7 bases between them. Germline loops: CDR1 SGHTA, CDR2 FQGNSA. CDR3 nucleotides: TGTGCCAGCAGCTTAGAAGCGGCCTCCTACGAGCAGTACTTC. This translates into CASSLEAASYEQYF.

This chain links TRBV9 with TRBJ2-3, with D possibly matching TRBD2 (6 bases). Germline loops: CDR1 SGDLS, CDR2 YYNGEE. The CDR3 consists of 15 residues. V was shortened by 0 bases and J by 9 bases, with 17 bases between the two germline ends. CDR3 DNA: TGTGCCAGCAGCGTAGAGGCGGGGCGGTCCGACACGCAGTATTTT. Amino acid sequence: CASSVEAGRSDTQYF. Full variable domain (remainder filled in from reference TRBV9 and TRBJ2-3): DSGVTQTPKHLITATGQRVTLRCSPRSGDLSVYWYQQSLDQGLQFLIQYYNGEERAKGNILERFSAQQFPDLHSELNLSSLELGDSALYFCASSVEAGRSDTQYFGPGTRLTVL.

V is TRBV5-1 and J is TRBJ1-2; TRBD1 aligns across 7 bases. CDR1 SGHRS and CDR2 YFSETQ come from the germline V gene. Trimming at V came to 2 bases and at J to 7 bases, leaving 11 bases not matched to a gene. This CDR3 is built from 15 residues. The CDR3 sequence is CASSFLGQAGSGYTF. The CDR3 coding sequence is TGCGCCAGCAGCTTCCTCGGACAGGCAGGGAGTGGCTACACCTTC.

The J gene is TRBJ2-7, the V gene TRBV19, with a possible D match to TRBD1 (6 bases). The ends were cut back, 8 bases at V and 4 bases at J, with 21 bases in the middle. In germline, CDR1 is LNHDA, CDR2 SQIVND (reference sequence). The CDR3 runs 15 residues. CDR3 coding DNA: TGTGCCAGTTCTACAGCCGCCGGGACAACATACGAGCAGTACTTC. Translation: CASSTAAGTTYEQYF. Full variable domain (missing parts from reference TRBV19 and TRBJ2-7): DGGITQSPKYLFRKEGQNVTLSCEQNLNHDAMYWYRQDPGQGLRLIYYSQIVNDFQKGDIAEGYSVSREKKESFPLTVTSAQKNPTAFYLCASSTAAGTTYEQYFGPGTRLTVT.

V is TRBV5-1 and J is TRBJ2-7; the match to TRBD1 covers 10 bases. V dropped 5 bases and J dropped 5; count of bases not matched to a gene: 10. Germline V gene lookup returns CDR1 SGHRS and CDR2 YFSETQ. The CDR3 runs to 15 residues. In nucleotides, the CDR3 is TGCGCCAGCAGACCCGGTGGGACAGGGGTTGACGAGCAGTACTTC. It specifies CASRPGGTGVDEQYF. The entire variable domain, with the rest obtained from reference TRBV5-1 and TRBJ2-7, is as follows: KAGVTQTPRYLIKTRGQQVTLSCSPISGHRSVSWYQQTPGQGLQFLFEYFSETQRNKGNFPGRFSGRQFSNSRSEMNVSTLELGDSALYLCASRPGGTGVDEQYFGPGTRLTVT.

V is TRBV29-1 and J is TRBJ2-1; 8 nucleotides align to TRBD2. This CDR3 region has 14 residues. Germline V CDR1 and CDR2: SQVTM, ANQGSEA. Trimming at V came to 7 bases and at J to 1 base, leaving 6 bases not matched to a gene. DNA for the CDR3: TGCAGCGCGAGCCGGGGGGGTTCCTACAATGAGCAGTTCTTC. It specifies CSASRGGSYNEQFF.

The genes are TRBV4-3 and TRBJ1-4, with D perhaps TRBD1 (5 bases). V was pared by 0 bases and J by 3 bases, with 8 bases between. Germline V lookup: CDR1 LGHNA, CDR2 YSLEER. The CDR3 has 15 amino acids. CDR3 nucleotide sequence: TGCGCCAGCAGCCAAGACCAGGGTGCTAATGAAAAACTGTTTTTT. Translation: CASSQDQGANEKLFF.

The chain has TRBV19 and TRBJ1-1, with unresolved D. Per germline, CDR1 LNHDA and CDR2 SQIVND (reference sequence). CDR3 size: 13 residues. V lost 4 bases and J 0 bases, leaving 6 bases between the germline ends. The DNA of the CDR3 is TGTGCCAGTAGTACCGGGTTGAACACTGAAGCTTTCTTT. Protein: CASSTGLNTEAFF.

This chain joins TRBV3-1 (or the pseudogene TRBV3-2) and TRBJ2-7; 11 nucleotides agree with TRBD1. Per the germline V gene, CDR1 is LGHDT and CDR2 is YNNKEL (reference sequence). This CDR3 region has 14 residues. With 4 bases clipped from V and 9 bases from J, the junction kept 8 bases outside the gene matches. CDR3 residues: CASSPPDRGPVQYF. In DNA, the CDR3 is TGTGCCAGCAGCCCTCCGGACAGGGGGCCCGTGCAGTACTTC.

This clone was seen repeatedly, ten times or more. Written as DNA, the CDR3 is TGTGCCAGCAGTTCCCCCTTCGGACTAGTAGACACAGATACGCAGTATTTT. Its protein product is CASSSPFGLVDTDTQYF. The J gene is TRBJ2-3, the V gene TRBV27, with 7 bases matching TRBD2. This CDR3 has 17 residues. Germline assignment: CDR1 MNHEY and CDR2 SMNVEV (reference sequence). Trimming cost V 4 bases and J 2 bases; bases outside gene matches: 12.

The rearrangement uses TRBV7-8 and TRBJ1-1; TRBD1 might be the D (6 bases). Germline CDR1 is SGHVS and CDR2 is FQNEAQ. V shed 4 bases and J shed 0 bases, with 18 bases lying between them. The CDR3 spans 17 residues. For the CDR3, the DNA is TGTGCCAGCAGCTCAGACAGGTTTGTGGGTATGAACACTGAAGCTTTCTTT. Translated: CASSSDRFVGMNTEAFF.

This chain links TRBV3-1 (or the pseudogene TRBV3-2) with TRBJ2-5, with TRBD2 matching over 11 bases. Germline assignment: CDR1 LGHDT and CDR2 YNNKEL (reference sequence). The V gene end was trimmed by 0 bases and the J gene end by 5 bases; junction bases not matched to a gene: 8. The CDR3 is 17 residues long. The CDR3 DNA reads TGTGCCAGCAGCCAAGATTTGGTAGCGGGGGGGCATGAGACCCAGTACTTC. This gives the protein CASSQDLVAGGHETQYF.

The V gene is TRBV2, the J gene TRBJ1-1; D gene uncertain. The V gene's germline CDR1 is SNHLY and CDR2 FYNNEI. Trimming removed 2 bases at V and 7 bases at J, with 11 bases between. The CDR3 loop spans 13 amino acids. The CDR3 sequence is CASSESNAREAFF. CDR3 DNA sequence: TGTGCCAGCAGTGAATCGAACGCGCGTGAAGCTTTCTTT.

This clone was seen only once. The V gene is TRBV7-9, the J gene TRBJ1-5; D is undetermined. Germline V CDR1 and CDR2: SEHNR, FQNEAQ (reference sequence). V was clipped by 0 bases and J by 5 bases, with 5 bases between them. The CDR3 loop spans 13 amino acids. The CDR3 region is CASSLALDQPQHF. CDR3 in DNA: TGTGCCAGCAGCTTAGCGCTAGATCAGCCCCAGCATTTT.

This clone was observed a few times. J is TRBJ1-1 and V is TRBV27, with 7 bases aligning to TRBD1. Germline V gene data show CDR1 as MNHEY and CDR2 as SMNVEV (reference sequence). There are 14 residues in the CDR3. Trimming at V came to 2 bases and at J to 9 bases, leaving 9 bases not matched to a gene. DNA of the CDR3: TGTGCCAGCAGTTTACGCTGGGACAGCCTAAAAGCTTTCTTT. This gives the protein CASSLRWDSLKAFF.

The V call is TRBV10-3, the J call TRBJ2-2, with 11 bases identical to TRBD2. This CDR3 is 17 amino acids long. Losses at the gene ends were 3 bases for V and 2 bases for J; bases not matched to a gene: 5. Germline lookup yields CDR1 ENHRY and CDR2 SYGVKD. The CDR3 DNA reads as TGTGCCATCAGTGAACCTCTAGCGGGGGGAAACACCGGGGAGCTGTTTTTT. Residues: CAISEPLAGGNTGELFF.

V usage is TRBV12-5 and J usage is TRBJ2-7, with D possibly TRBD1 on 5 matching bases. The CDR3 loop spans 13 amino acids. Germline CDR1 and CDR2: LGHNT and FRNRAP. Between the trimmed V and J ends, which lost 3 bases and 1 base, there was a span of 7 bases. Here the CDR3 DNA reads TGTGCTAGTGGTTTTGACAGATCCTACGAGCAGTACTTC. The encoded protein is CASGFDRSYEQYF.

This clone has a single count. The chain joins TRBV29-1 to TRBJ1-1; TRBD1 agrees at 8 bases. This CDR3 region has 14 residues. V lost 4 bases to trimming and J lost 1 base; unmatched junction nucleotides: 5. The germline V gene has CDR1 SQVTM and CDR2 ANQGSEA. For the CDR3, the DNA is TGCAGCGTTGGAACAGGGGGTCCGAACACTGAAGCTTTCTTT. As protein: CSVGTGGPNTEAFF. Based on the CDR3 plus reference TRBV29-1 and TRBJ1-1, the full variable domain is SAVISQKPSRDICQRGTSLTIQCQVDSQVTMMFWYRQQPGQSLTLIATANQGSEATYESGFVIDKFPISRPNLTFSTLTVSNMSPEDSSIYLCSVGTGGPNTEAFFGQGTRLTVV.

The chain is built from TRBV19 and TRBJ1-5; 8 bases match TRBD1. CDR3 size: 15 residues. Germline trimming cut 7 bases from V and 0 bases from J; bases unmatched to any gene: 5. Germline V gene lookup returns CDR1 LNHDA and CDR2 SQIVND (reference sequence). In DNA form, the CDR3 reads TGTGCCAGTATGGACAGGGCGTATAGCAATCAGCCCCAGCATTTT. This translates into CASMDRAYSNQPQHF.

This clone occurred a few times. The chain links TRBV5-1 to TRBJ2-3; 9 bases are a match to TRBD1. Germline V lookup: CDR1 SGHRS, CDR2 YFSETQ. There are 15 residues in the CDR3. Trimming took 4 bases from V and 4 from J; bases not matched to a gene: 7. The CDR3 loop reads CASSGDRARADTQYF. The CDR3 region has the DNA TGCGCCAGCAGCGGGGACAGGGCGAGGGCAGATACGCAGTATTTT.

The chain couples TRBV4-1 to TRBJ1-2; D not certain. V lost 1 base and J lost 1, with 7 bases in between. Germline-derived CDR1 and CDR2 are MGHRA and YSYEKL. The length of the CDR3 is 14 residues. CDR3 sequence: CASSQAGFNYGYTF. The DNA for the CDR3 is TGCGCCAGCAGCCAAGCAGGATTTAACTATGGCTACACCTTC.

The chain employs TRBV6-5 and TRBJ1-1; D unresolved. V was cut by 6 bases and J by 0 bases, with 11 bases left in between. Germline values: CDR1 MNHEY, CDR2 SVGAGI. CDR3 length equals 14 residues. CDR3 sequence (DNA): TGTGCCAGCAGCCCCAGGCTCCTGAACACTGAAGCTTTCTTT. As protein: CASSPRLLNTEAFF.